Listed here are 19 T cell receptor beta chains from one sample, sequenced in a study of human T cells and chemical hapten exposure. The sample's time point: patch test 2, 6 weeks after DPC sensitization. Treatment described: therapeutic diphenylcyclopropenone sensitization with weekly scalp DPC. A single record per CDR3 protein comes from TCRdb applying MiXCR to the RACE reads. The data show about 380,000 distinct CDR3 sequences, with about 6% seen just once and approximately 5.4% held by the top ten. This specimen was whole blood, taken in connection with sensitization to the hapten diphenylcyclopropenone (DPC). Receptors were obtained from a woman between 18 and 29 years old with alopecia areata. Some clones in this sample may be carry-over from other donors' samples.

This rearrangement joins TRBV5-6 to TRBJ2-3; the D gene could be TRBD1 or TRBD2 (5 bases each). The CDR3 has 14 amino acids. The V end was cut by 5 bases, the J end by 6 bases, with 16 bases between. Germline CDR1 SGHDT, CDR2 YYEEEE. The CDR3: CASRFGDPGDTQYF. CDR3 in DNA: TGTGCCAGCAGATTTGGGGACCCTGGTGATACGCAGTATTTT.

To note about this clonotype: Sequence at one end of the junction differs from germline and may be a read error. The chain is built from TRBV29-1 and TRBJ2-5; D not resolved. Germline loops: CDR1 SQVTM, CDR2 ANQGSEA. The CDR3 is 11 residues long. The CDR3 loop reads CCVVGQETQYF. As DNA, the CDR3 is TGCTGCGTTGTCGGGCAAGAGACCCAGTACTTC. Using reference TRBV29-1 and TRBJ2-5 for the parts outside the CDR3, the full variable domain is SAVISQKPSRDICQRGTSLTIQCQVDSQVTMMFWYRQQPGQSLTLIATANQGSEATYESGFVIDKFPISRPNLTFSTLTVSNMSPEDSSIYLCCVVGQETQYFGPGTRLLVL.

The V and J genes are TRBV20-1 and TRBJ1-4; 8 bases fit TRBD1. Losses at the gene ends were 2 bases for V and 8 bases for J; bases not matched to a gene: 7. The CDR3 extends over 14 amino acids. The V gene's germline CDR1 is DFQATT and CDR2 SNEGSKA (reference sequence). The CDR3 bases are TGCAGTGCTAGAACCCCCCGGACAGGGGAAAAACTGTTTTTT. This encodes CSARTPRTGEKLFF.

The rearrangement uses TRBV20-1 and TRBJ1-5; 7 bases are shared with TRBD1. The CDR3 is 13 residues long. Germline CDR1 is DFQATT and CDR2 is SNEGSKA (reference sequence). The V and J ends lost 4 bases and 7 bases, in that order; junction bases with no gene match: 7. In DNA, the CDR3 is TGCAGTGCTATCCTGGCAGGGGGGCAGCCCCAGCATTTT. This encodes CSAILAGGQPQHF.

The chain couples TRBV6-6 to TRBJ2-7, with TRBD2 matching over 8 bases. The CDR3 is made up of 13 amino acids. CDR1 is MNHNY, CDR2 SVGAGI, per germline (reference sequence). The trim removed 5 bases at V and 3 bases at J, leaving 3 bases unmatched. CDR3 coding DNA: TGTGCCAGCAGTCCCGGGGGGGACTACGAGCAGTACTTC. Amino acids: CASSPGGDYEQYF.

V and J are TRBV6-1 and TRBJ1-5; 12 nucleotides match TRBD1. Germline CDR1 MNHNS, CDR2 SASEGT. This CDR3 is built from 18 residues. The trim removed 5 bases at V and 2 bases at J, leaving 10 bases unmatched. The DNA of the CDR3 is TGTGCCAGCAGTCCAGGGACAGGGGGCGATTGGGGCAATCAGCCCCAGCATTTT. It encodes CASSPGTGGDWGNQPQHF.

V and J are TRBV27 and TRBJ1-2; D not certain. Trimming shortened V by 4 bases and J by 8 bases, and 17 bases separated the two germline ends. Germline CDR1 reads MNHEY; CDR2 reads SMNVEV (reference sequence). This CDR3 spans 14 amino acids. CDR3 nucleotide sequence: TGTGCCAGCAGTTCATTTAACGGCCGGGAGGGCTACACCTTC. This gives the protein CASSSFNGREGYTF.

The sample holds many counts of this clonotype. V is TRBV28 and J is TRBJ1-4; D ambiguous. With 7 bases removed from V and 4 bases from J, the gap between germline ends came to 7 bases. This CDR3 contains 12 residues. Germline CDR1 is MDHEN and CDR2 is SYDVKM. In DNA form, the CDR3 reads TGTGCCAGCAAGGGCTTTAATGAAAAACTGTTTTTT. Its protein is CASKGFNEKLFF.

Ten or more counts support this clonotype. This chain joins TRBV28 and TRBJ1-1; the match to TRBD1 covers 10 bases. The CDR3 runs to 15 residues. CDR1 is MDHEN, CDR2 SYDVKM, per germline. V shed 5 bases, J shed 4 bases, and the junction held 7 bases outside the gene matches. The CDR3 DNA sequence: TGTGCCAGCAGTATGACAGGGGGCGCGAGCACTGAAGCTTTCTTT. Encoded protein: CASSMTGGASTEAFF.

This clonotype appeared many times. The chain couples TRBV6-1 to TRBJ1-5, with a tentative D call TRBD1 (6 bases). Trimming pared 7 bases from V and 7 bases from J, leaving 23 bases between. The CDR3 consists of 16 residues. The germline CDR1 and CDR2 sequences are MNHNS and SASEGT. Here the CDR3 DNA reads TGTGCCAGCATCGGCACGAGGGGGGAGGTTTGGCAGCCCCAGCATTTT. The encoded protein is CASIGTRGEVWQPQHF.

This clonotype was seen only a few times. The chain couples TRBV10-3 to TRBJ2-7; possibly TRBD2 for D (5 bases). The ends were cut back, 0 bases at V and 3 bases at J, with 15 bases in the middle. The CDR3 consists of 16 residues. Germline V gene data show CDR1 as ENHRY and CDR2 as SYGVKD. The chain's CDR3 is CAISESTRGKFYEQYF. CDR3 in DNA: TGTGCCATCAGTGAGTCGACTCGGGGAAAGTTCTACGAGCAGTACTTC.

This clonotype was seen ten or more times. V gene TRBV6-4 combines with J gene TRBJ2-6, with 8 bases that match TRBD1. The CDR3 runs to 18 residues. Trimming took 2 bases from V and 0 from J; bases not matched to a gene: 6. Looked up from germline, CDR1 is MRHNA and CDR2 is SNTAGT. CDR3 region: CASSDTPGGLSGANVLTF. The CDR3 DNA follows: TGTGCCAGCAGTGACACGCCAGGGGGCCTCTCTGGGGCCAACGTCCTGACTTTC.

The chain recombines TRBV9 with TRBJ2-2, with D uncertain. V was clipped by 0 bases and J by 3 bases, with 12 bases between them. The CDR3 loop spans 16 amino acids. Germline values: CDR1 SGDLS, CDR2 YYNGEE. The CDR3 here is CASSVVGRPHTGELFF. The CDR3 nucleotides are TGTGCCAGCAGCGTAGTCGGCAGACCACACACCGGGGAGCTGTTTTTT.

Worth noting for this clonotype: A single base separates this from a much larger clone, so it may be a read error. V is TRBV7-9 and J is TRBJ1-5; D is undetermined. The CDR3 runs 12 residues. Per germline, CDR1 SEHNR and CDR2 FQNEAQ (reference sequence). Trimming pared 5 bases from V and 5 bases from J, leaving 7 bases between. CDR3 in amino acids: CASSHTDQPQHF. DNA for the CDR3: TGTGCCAGCAGCCATACCGATCAGCCCCAGCATTTT.

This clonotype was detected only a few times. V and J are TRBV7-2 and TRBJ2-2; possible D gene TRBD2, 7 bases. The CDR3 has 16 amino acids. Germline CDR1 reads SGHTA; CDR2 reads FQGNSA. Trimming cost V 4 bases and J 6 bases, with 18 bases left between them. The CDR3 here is CASSSLLGGAPGELFF. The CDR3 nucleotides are TGTGCCAGCAGCTCACTGTTGGGGGGGGCGCCCGGGGAGCTGTTTTTT.

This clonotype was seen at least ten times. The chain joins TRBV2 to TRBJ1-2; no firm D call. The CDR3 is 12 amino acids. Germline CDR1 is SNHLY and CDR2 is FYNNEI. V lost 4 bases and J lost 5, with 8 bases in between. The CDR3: CASSGRLYGYTF. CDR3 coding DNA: TGTGCCAGCAGTGGAAGGTTGTATGGCTACACCTTC.

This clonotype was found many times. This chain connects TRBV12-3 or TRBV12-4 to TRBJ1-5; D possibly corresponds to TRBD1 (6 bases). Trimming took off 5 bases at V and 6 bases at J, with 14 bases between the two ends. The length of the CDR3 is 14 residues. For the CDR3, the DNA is TGTGCCAGCAGTATAGGGGGGGCCGGTCAGCCCCAGCATTTT. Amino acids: CASSIGGAGQPQHF.

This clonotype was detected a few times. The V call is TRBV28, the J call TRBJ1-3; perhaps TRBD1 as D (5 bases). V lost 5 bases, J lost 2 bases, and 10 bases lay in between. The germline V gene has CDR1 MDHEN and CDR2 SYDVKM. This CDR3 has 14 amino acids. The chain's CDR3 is CASSKDNAGNTIYF. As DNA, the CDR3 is TGTGCCAGCAGTAAGGACAACGCTGGAAACACCATATATTTT.

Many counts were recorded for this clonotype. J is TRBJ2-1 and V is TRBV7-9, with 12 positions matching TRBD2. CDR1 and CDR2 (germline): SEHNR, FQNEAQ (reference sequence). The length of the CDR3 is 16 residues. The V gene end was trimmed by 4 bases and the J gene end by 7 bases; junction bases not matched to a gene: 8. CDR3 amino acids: CASSSWTSGEVNEQFF. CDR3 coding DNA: TGTGCCAGCAGCTCATGGACTAGCGGGGAAGTAAATGAGCAGTTCTTC. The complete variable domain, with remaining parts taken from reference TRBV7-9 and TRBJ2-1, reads DTGVSQNPRHKITKRGQNVTFRCDPISEHNRLYWYRQTLGQGPEFLTYFQNEAQLEKSRLLSDRFSAERPKGSFSTLEIQRTEQGDSAMYLCASSSWTSGEVNEQFFGPGTRLTVL.